What follows are 19 T cell receptor beta chains derived from one specimen sequenced in a study of blood T cells in healthy people across ages (dated by TCRdb to the mid-2010s). The library was obtained by 5' RACE. TCRdb names Illumina HiSeq 2500 as the instrument used. A second PCR of about 6 to 12 cycles was performed with a sample-barcoded 5' primer and a J-beta primer mix. In-frame beta chains were kept once TCRdb had trimmed the public reads at Q25 with fastp and called clones with MiXCR. Under each unique CDR3 protein, matching rows form one entry showing the most common genes and DNA. The sample data list about 720,000 distinct CDR3 sequences, and roughly 25% of these were observed just once. Approximately 3.7% of the sample is in the top ten clones. The sample was also reused in another study, on T cells of mothers and their children.

The sample consisted of blood. The receptors come from a boy aged 5-17 years in good health.

This clonotype has a handful of counts. V gene TRBV10-3 combines with J gene TRBJ2-7; D may be TRBD1 or TRBD2 (7 bases each). The V end was cut by 3 bases, the J end by 7 bases, with 16 bases between. The germline CDR1 and CDR2 sequences are ENHRY and SYGVKD. The CDR3 is 14 residues long. This chain's CDR3 is CAISDGEGAREQYF. The CDR3 region has the DNA TGTGCCATCAGTGACGGGGAGGGGGCGAGGGAGCAGTACTTC.

Here the CDR3 DNA reads TGTGCCAGCAGTTTTGAGACGACAGGGGTCGATGCAACTAATGAAAAACTGTTTTTT. It encodes CASSFETTGVDATNEKLFF. The chain uses TRBV28 and TRBJ1-4; 8 bases fit TRBD1. V shed 3 bases and J 0 bases; nucleotides not matched to a gene: 12. Germline CDR1 and CDR2: MDHEN and SYDVKM. This CDR3 is 19 amino acids long.

As regards this clonotype: At one boundary the junction diverges from the germline segment, which might be a read error. The chain couples TRBV4-1 to TRBJ2-7; weak D call: TRBD1 (5 bases). The CDR3 is 15 amino acids. Germline V gene lookup returns CDR1 MGHRA and CDR2 YSYEKL. CDR3 nucleotides: TGCGCCCGCAGCCAACCACAGGCCAGCTCCTACGAGCAGTACTTC. It specifies CARSQPQASSYEQYF.

This clonotype was recorded a few times. The genes are TRBV7-2 and TRBJ2-5, with D perhaps being TRBD1 or TRBD2 (5 bases each). The CDR3 consists of 16 residues. Germline lookup yields CDR1 SGHTA and CDR2 FQGNSA. Trimming removed 1 base from V and 5 bases from J, with 17 bases in between. In DNA form, the CDR3 reads TGTGCCAGCAGCTTAGATCCCAGGGAGACCCAGGAGACCCAGTACTTC. As protein: CASSLDPRETQETQYF. Combining the CDR3 with reference TRBV7-2 and TRBJ2-5 gives the whole variable domain GAGVSQSPSNKVTEKGKDVELRCDPISGHTALYWYRQSLGQGLEFLIYFQGNSAPDKSGLPSDRFSAERTGGSVSTLTIQRTQQEDSAVYLCASSLDPRETQETQYFGPGTRLLVL.

This chain connects TRBV29-1 to TRBJ2-3; the D is unclear. The CDR3 has 12 residues. Trimming took 2 bases from V and 3 from J, leaving 6 bases between them. The V gene's germline CDR1 is SQVTM and CDR2 ANQGSEA. The chain's CDR3 is CSVEISTDTQYF. DNA of the CDR3: TGCAGCGTTGAAATTTCTACAGATACGCAGTATTTT.

The V gene is TRBV6-2 or TRBV6-3, the J gene TRBJ2-1; 7 nucleotides align to TRBD1. V was pared by 10 bases and J by 8 bases, with 8 bases of the junction left unmatched. Germline V gene lookup returns CDR1 MNHEY and CDR2 SVGEGT. The CDR3 sequence is 12 residues long. The CDR3 DNA reads TGTGCCACCCTAGGCCAGGGGGATGAGCAGTTCTTC. Its protein is CATLGQGDEQFF.

This chain uses TRBV10-3 with TRBJ2-5; no clear D gene. V gave up 4 bases and J gave up 1 base, with 13 bases separating them. This CDR3 has 15 amino acids. Germline CDR1 ENHRY, CDR2 SYGVKD. CDR3 protein: CAISVRAGIQETQYF. CDR3 coding DNA: TGTGCCATCAGTGTTCGAGCAGGTATCCAAGAGACCCAGTACTTC.

This clonotype occurred a few times. The rearrangement joins TRBV11-2 to TRBJ2-7, with a tentative D call TRBD2 (7 bases). CDR3 length: 16 residues. V lost 1 base and J 1 base, leaving 14 bases between the germline ends. From germline, CDR1 is SGHAT and CDR2 FQNNGV. The CDR3 here is CASSLGWGGQSYEQYF. The CDR3, as DNA: TGTGCCAGCAGCTTAGGATGGGGGGGCCAATCCTACGAGCAGTACTTC. The full variable domain, its missing parts supplied by reference TRBV11-2 and TRBJ2-7, is EAGVAQSPRYKIIEKRQSVAFWCNPISGHATLYWYQQILGQGPKLLIQFQNNGVVDDSQLPKDRFSAERLKGVDSTLKIQPAKLEDSAVYLCASSLGWGGQSYEQYFGPGTRLTVT.

The CDR3 protein is CASSYRWTSGSYEQYF. The DNA of the CDR3 is TGTGCCAGCAGTTACCGATGGACTAGCGGATCCTACGAGCAGTACTTC. V and J are TRBV6-2 or TRBV6-3 and TRBJ2-7; 10 bases are shared with TRBD2. The CDR3 spans 16 residues. V dropped 2 bases and J dropped 1; count of bases not matched to a gene: 5. Germline-derived CDR1 and CDR2 are MNHEY and SVGEGT.

This clonotype was detected a few times. The J gene is TRBJ2-5, the V gene TRBV4-3, with D tentatively TRBD2 (6 bases). The end of the DNA is better explained by TRBJ2-1, so the J call may be wrong. Germline V gene data show CDR1 as LGHNA and CDR2 as YSLEER. This CDR3 region has 15 residues. Here the CDR3 DNA reads TGCGCCAGCAGCCAAGATCGACTAGAGGGGAGTGAGCAGTTCTTC. Translation: CASSQDRLEGSEQFF.

The chain employs TRBV4-1 and TRBJ1-2; no clear D. The CDR3 is 14 amino acids. With 0 bases removed from V and 9 bases from J, the gap between germline ends came to 14 bases. From germline, CDR1 is MGHRA and CDR2 YSYEKL. CDR3 bases: TGCGCCAGCAGCCAAGAGCGGTCGATAGGGAGCTACACCTTC. Protein product: CASSQERSIGSYTF.

J is TRBJ2-7 and V is TRBV7-2; tentatively, D is TRBD2 (7 bases). The CDR3 spans 15 residues. The germline gives CDR1 SGHTA, CDR2 FQGNSA. Between the trimmed V and J ends, which lost 1 base and 3 bases, there was a span of 13 bases. CDR3 protein: CASSLGGGGGYEQYF. The CDR3 DNA reads as TGTGCCAGCAGCTTAGGTGGGGGCGGGGGCTACGAGCAGTACTTC.

This clonotype showed up just a few times. The CDR3 loop is CSAILAGGTYEQYF. CDR3 nucleotides: TGCAGTGCTATACTAGCGGGGGGTACCTACGAGCAGTACTTC. The chain combines TRBV20-1 with TRBJ2-7; 12 bases are a match to TRBD2. Trimming removed 4 bases from V and 2 bases from J; junction bases left unmatched: 3. Germline V gene data show CDR1 as DFQATT and CDR2 as SNEGSKA (reference sequence). The CDR3 has 14 amino acids.

A word on this clonotype: The junction departs from the called germline gene at one end, perhaps through a read error. The CDR3 loop reads CATSRDLTGRNF. CDR3 nucleotide sequence: TGTGCCACCAGCAGAGATCTGACAGGGCGGAACTTC. This chain links TRBV15 with TRBJ2-7, with TRBD1 identical over 7 bases. This CDR3 has 12 residues. Germline CDR1 is LNHNV and CDR2 is YYDKDF (reference sequence).

V and J are TRBV19 and TRBJ2-1; TRBD2 is a possible D gene (6 bases). Matching the DNA end better, TRBJ2-7 makes the J call doubtful. This CDR3 has 16 residues. Germline V gives CDR1 LNHDA, CDR2 SQIVND (reference sequence). CDR3 in DNA: TGTGCCAGTAGTGCCCTCGCGGGGCTCGGGTCCTACGAGCAGTACTTC. Translation: CASSALAGLGSYEQYF.

The table lists this clonotype with a few counts. This chain joins TRBV20-1 and TRBJ2-1; D gene ambiguous. The germline V and J ends were trimmed by 8 bases and 0 bases, with 14 bases remaining between them. CDR1 is DFQATT and CDR2 is SNEGSKA in the germline V gene (reference sequence). The CDR3 length is 14 residues. CDR3 in amino acids: CSFKGDHSYNEQFF. The CDR3, as DNA: TGCAGTTTTAAAGGAGACCACTCCTACAATGAGCAGTTCTTC.

The sample holds a few counts of this clonotype. The chain combines TRBV7-2 with TRBJ2-7, with D maybe TRBD1 (6 bases). The V and J ends lost 3 bases and 5 bases respectively, with 17 bases between them. CDR3 length equals 15 residues. The V gene's germline CDR1 is SGHTA and CDR2 FQGNSA. In DNA, the CDR3 is TGTGCCAGCAGCTTCGGGACAATTGTTCGGGACGAGCAGTACTTC. It yields the protein CASSFGTIVRDEQYF.

V is TRBV10-2 and J is TRBJ2-1; no firm D call. The V gene lost 7 bases and the J gene lost 0 bases, with 16 bases spanning the gap. The CDR3 has 16 residues. CDR1 is WSHSY and CDR2 is SAAADI in the germline V gene. The CDR3 spells CASTQARMSSYNEQFF. CDR3 bases: TGCGCCAGCACCCAGGCCCGGATGAGCTCCTACAATGAGCAGTTCTTC.

This clonotype appeared a few times. Mismatch with germline at one junction end may stem from a read error. J is TRBJ2-7 and V is TRBV4-2; 9 nucleotides align to TRBD2. CDR1 and CDR2 (germline): LGHNA, YNFKEQ. The CDR3 covers 15 residues. In DNA form, the CDR3 reads TGTGCCAGTAGCCTGAGACTAGCGGAGTCCTACGAGCAGTACTTC. It encodes CASSLRLAESYEQYF.